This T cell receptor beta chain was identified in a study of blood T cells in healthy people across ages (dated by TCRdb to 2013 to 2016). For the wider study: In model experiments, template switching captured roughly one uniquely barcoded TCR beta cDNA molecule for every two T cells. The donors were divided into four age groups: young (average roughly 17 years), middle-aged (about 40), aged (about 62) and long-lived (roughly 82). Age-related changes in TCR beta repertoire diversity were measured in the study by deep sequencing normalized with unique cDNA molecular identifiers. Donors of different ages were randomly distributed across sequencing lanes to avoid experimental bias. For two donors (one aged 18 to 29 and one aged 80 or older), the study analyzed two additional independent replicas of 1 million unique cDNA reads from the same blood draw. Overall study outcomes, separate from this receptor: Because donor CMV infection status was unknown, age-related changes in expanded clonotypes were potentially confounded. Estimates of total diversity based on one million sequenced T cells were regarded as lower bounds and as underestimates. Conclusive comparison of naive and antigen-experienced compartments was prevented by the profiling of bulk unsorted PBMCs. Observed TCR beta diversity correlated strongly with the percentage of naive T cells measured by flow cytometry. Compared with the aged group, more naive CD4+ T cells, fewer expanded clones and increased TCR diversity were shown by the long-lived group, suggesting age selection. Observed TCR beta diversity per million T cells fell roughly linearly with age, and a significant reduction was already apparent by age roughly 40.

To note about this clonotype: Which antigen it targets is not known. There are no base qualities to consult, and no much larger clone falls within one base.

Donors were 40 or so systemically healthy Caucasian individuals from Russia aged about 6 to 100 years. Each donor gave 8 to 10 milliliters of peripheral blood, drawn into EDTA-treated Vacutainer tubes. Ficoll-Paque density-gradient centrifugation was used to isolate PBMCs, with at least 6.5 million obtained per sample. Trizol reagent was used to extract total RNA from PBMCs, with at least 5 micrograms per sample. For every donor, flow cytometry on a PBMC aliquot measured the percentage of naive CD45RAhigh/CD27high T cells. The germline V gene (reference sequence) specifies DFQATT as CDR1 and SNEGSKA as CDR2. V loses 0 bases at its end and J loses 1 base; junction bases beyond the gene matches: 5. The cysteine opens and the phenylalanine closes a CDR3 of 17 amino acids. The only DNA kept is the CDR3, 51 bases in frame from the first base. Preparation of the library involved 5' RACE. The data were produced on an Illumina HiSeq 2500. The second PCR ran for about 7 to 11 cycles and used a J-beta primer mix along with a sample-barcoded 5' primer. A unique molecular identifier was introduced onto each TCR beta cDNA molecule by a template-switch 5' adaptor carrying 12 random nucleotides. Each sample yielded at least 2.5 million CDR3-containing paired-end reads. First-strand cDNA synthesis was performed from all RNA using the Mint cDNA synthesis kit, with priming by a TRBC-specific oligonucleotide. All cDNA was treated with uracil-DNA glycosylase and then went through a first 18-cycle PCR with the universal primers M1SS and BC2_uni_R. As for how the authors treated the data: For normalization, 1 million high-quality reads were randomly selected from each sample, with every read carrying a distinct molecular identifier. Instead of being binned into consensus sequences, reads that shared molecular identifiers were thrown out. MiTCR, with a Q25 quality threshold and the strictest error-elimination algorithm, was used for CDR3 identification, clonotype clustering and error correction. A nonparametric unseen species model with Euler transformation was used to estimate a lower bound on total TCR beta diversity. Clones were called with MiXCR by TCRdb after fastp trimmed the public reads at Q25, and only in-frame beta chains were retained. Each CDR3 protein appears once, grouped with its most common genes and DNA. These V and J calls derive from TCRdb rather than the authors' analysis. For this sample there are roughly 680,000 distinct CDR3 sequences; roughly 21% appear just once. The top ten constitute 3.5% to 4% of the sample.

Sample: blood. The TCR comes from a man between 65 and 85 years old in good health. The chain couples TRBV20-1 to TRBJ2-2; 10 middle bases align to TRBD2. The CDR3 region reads CSARDRASGRNTGELFF. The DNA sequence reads TGCAGTGCTAGAGATCGGGCTAGCGGGAGGAACACCGGGGAGCTGTTTTTT.